Shown below are 2 T cell receptor beta chains from a single sample sequenced in a study of identical twins. TCRdb re-derived calls from the 5' RACE reads in MiXCR, one entry per CDR3 protein. Of 350,000 to 400,000 distinct CDR3 sequences in the sample, approximately 8.7% are singletons; the top ten hold under 9.5%. Sequencing was carried out using naive T cells sorted from blood. Every receptor here comes from a woman aged 50 to 60 in good health.

This clonotype was recorded a few times. The chain uses TRBV5-1 and TRBJ1-2, with D tentatively TRBD1 (5 bases). V was clipped by 0 bases and J by 3 bases, with 15 bases between them. The germline gives CDR1 SGHRS, CDR2 YFSETQ. CDR3 length: 16 amino acids. For the CDR3, the DNA is TGCGCCAGCAGCTTGGACGGGACGGCGCGCCACTATGGCTACACCTTC. Its protein is CASSLDGTARHYGYTF.

The sample holds a few counts of this clonotype. J is TRBJ2-2 and V is TRBV29-1; D gene ambiguous. V was shortened by 4 bases and J by 6 bases, with 9 bases between the two germline ends. This CDR3 has 12 residues. Germline values: CDR1 SQVTM, CDR2 ANQGSEA. CDR3: CSVVSGPGELFF. CDR3 coding DNA: TGCAGCGTTGTTTCCGGTCCCGGGGAGCTGTTTTTT.